The rows below give T cell receptor beta chains drawn from one sample of a study of beta chain features in type 1 diabetes. The table came from immunoSEQ multiplex PCR; TCRdb's copy has only in-frame clones and leaves some out. The data show about 350,000 clones, about 19% seen once. Sequenced sample: naive CD4+ T cells from blood. These receptors came from a woman under 30 in good health. The conserved cysteine and the conserved F or W are not part of the CDR3 here.

j_call cdr3_length v_call cdr3_aa
TRBJ2-7 13 TRBV28 ASTPPRDSPYEQY
TRBJ2-5 13 TRBV9 ASSVGTGGGETQY
TRBJ2-7 11 TRBV29-1 SVEENPAGEQY
TRBJ2-6 13 TRBV7-2 ASSLRGTGANVLT
TRBJ2-3 12 TRBV18 ASSQRDSTDTQY
TRBJ2-5 10 TRBV11-1 ATQAGGETQY
TRBJ2-1 17 TRBV10-3 AIRGRGPSGTDSYNEQF
TRBJ2-3 13 TRBV7-9 ASSLSGRNTDTQY
TRBJ2-1 13 TRBV7-6 ASSPTGLSYNEQF
TRBJ1-2 13 TRBV18 ASSPETGSNYGYT
TRBJ2-1 15 TRBV5-1 ASSLPGTGGSYNEQF
TRBJ1-2 12 TRBV7-2 ASSLDPSGYGYT
TRBJ1-4 13 TRBV5-1 ASSTGLATNEKLF
TRBJ2-3 13 TRBV5-1 ASSFSGRAGDTQY
TRBJ2-3 13 TRBV7-3 ASSPLAGVTDTQY
TRBJ2-4 12 TRBV5-6 ASSLRGAKNIQY
TRBJ2-1 11 TRBV6-6 ASSYAGENEQF
TRBJ1-2 12 TRBV18 ASSPRDRDYGYT
TRBJ2-5 10 TRBV21-1 ASSCGHETQY
TRBJ1-2 14 TRBV15 ATSREAGRGIYGYT
TRBJ1-2 11 TRBV30 AWSVVRAYGYT
TRBJ1-5 14 TRBV6-5 ASSYSAGGSNQPQH
TRBJ2-7 13 TRBV27 ASTPLAGGSYEQY
TRBJ1-5 11 TRBV29-1 SVVGGVDQPQH
TRBJ2-1 14 TRBV5-4 ASSGSLAGGYNEQF
TRBJ1-2 11 TRBV29-1 SVEIVQGNGYT
TRBJ1-2 10 TRBV30 AWSPGDYGYT
TRBJ2-7 13 TRBV15 ATSRAGLISYEQY
TRBJ2-1 12 TRBV5-4 ASSLGGALDEQF
TRBJ1-2 11 TRBV6-5 ASSFRWTGGYT